This TCR beta chain is from a study of OX40 agonist ivuxolimab in advanced cancers. Overall study findings and caveats: Antigen specificity remained undetermined for the expanded peripheral T cells.

Note on this clone: Its target is unknown.

The V gene lost 1 base and the J gene lost 1 base, with 16 bases spanning the gap. CDR1 is MDHEN, CDR2 SYDVKM, per germline. The CDR3 runs to 18 residues. The table came from immunoSEQ multiplex PCR; TCRdb's copy has only in-frame clones and leaves some out. The sample lists under 80,000 clones, 87% occurring once. Sampling times: baseline, cycle 4 day 1, cycle 7 day 1. The V call is TRBV28, the J call TRBJ2-2; TRBD1 might be the D (6 bases). The clonotype originates from an adult with an advanced solid tumor such as melanoma, head and neck, liver or kidney cancer. The input for sequencing was CD4+ or CD8+ T cells sorted from blood, taken in a trial of the OX40 agonist ivuxolimab. The CDR3 DNA reads TGTGCCAGCAGTTTATTGGGTTTTGGACAGAGGAACACCGGGGAGCTGTTTTTT. Encoded protein: CASSLLGFGQRNTGELFF.